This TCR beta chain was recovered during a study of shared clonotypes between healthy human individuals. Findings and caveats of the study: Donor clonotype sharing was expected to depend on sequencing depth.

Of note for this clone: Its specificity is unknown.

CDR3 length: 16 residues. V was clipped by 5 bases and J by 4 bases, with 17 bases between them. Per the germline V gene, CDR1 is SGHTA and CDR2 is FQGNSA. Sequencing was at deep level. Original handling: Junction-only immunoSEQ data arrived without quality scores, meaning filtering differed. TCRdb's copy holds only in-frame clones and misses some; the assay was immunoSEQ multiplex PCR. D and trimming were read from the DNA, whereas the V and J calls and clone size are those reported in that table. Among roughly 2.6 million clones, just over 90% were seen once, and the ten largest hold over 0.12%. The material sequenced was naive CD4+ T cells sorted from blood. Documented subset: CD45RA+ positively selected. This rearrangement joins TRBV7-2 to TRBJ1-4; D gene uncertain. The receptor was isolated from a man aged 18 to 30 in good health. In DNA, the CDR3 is TGTGCCAGCAGCCCCTCAGGAGCCGACAATAATGAAAAACTGTTTTTT. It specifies CASSPSGADNNEKLFF.